Each of the 23 T cell receptor beta chains below was sequenced from the same sample in a study of CD8+CD57+ T cells in acquired aplastic anemia. For sequencing, patients were chosen who had shown expansion of CD8+CD57+ cells by flow cytometry. Profiling of TCR beta VDJ combinations and CDR3 sequences used genomic DNA as template. TCRdb ran MiXCR on the reads and lists one entry per CDR3 protein. The profile shows about 180,000 distinct CDR3 sequences, roughly 63% of them singletons. Sequenced: sorted CD4+, CD8+, or CD8+CD57+ T cells (not recorded which) from PBMCs. Receptor source: a human donor with aplastic anemia.

V gene TRBV7-3 combines with J gene TRBJ2-3, with 7 bases fitting TRBD1. V shed 4 bases, J shed 0 bases, and the junction held 10 bases outside the gene matches. The CDR3 loop spans 17 amino acids. Germline lookup yields CDR1 SGHTA and CDR2 FQGTGA. The CDR3 loop reads CASSSTTGTASTDTQYF. The CDR3 DNA is TGTGCCAGCAGCTCAACTACCGGGACAGCTAGCACAGATACGCAGTATTTT.

In its sample, this clonotype was seen many times. The chain combines TRBV7-8 with TRBJ1-1, with 7 bases identical to TRBD1. J gave up 2 bases and V 4 bases, and 10 bases lay outside the gene matches. This CDR3 has 16 amino acids. The germline V gene has CDR1 SGHVS and CDR2 FQNEAQ. CDR3 sequence reads: CASSSSTTGDNTEAFF. For the CDR3, the DNA is TGTGCCAGCAGCTCCTCAACCACAGGGGATAACACTGAAGCTTTCTTT.

The rearrangement links TRBV10-3 to TRBJ2-3; no definite D call. The CDR3 length is 14 residues. The germline V and J ends were trimmed by 4 bases and 2 bases, with 10 bases remaining between them. Per the germline V gene, CDR1 is ENHRY and CDR2 is SYGVKD. CDR3 sequence: CAISANPITDTQYF. For the CDR3, the DNA is TGTGCCATCAGTGCGAATCCTATCACAGATACGCAGTATTTT.

At least ten counts were recorded for this clonotype. The chain uses TRBV15 and TRBJ1-3; no clear D gene. The V gene's germline CDR1 is LNHNV and CDR2 YYDKDF (reference sequence). Trimming stripped 1 base from V and 0 bases from J, with 10 bases between. The CDR3 has 16 amino acids. CDR3 nucleotide sequence: TGTGCCACCAGCAGAGCCCCCGAGGCCTCTGGAAACACCATATATTTT. This translates into CATSRAPEASGNTIYF.

The chain has TRBV4-3 and TRBJ1-1; D gene uncertain. This CDR3 region has 15 residues. The germline V and J ends were trimmed by 0 bases and 6 bases, with 14 bases remaining between them. Germline V gene data show CDR1 as LGHNA and CDR2 as YSLEER. CDR3 sequence: CASSQDGLLASEAFF. CDR3 sequence (DNA): TGCGCCAGCAGCCAAGATGGCCTTTTGGCGTCTGAAGCTTTCTTT.

The V gene is TRBV29-1, the J gene TRBJ1-2, with TRBD1 matching over 9 bases. Germline V gives CDR1 SQVTM, CDR2 ANQGSEA. The CDR3 extends over 14 amino acids. V shed 0 bases and J 8 bases; nucleotides not matched to a gene: 7. The CDR3 DNA sequence: TGCAGCGTTGAAGAGGGAACAGGGGGCCAGGGCTACACCTTC. Translating it yields CSVEEGTGGQGYTF. Complete variable domain (other parts from reference TRBV29-1 and TRBJ1-2): SAVISQKPSRDICQRGTSLTIQCQVDSQVTMMFWYRQQPGQSLTLIATANQGSEATYESGFVIDKFPISRPNLTFSTLTVSNMSPEDSSIYLCSVEEGTGGQGYTFGSGTRLTVV.

The chain is built from TRBV20-1 and TRBJ1-2; possible D gene TRBD1, 5 bases. The length of the CDR3 is 11 residues. V gave up 6 bases and J gave up 8 bases, with 13 bases separating them. Germline V gene lookup returns CDR1 DFQATT and CDR2 SNEGSKA (reference sequence). As DNA, the CDR3 is TGCAGTGCCCCCCTAGGGGCAGGCTACACCTTC. This gives the protein CSAPLGAGYTF.

The gene calls are TRBV20-1 and TRBJ1-1, with 7 bases lining up with TRBD1. The CDR3 has 14 residues. CDR1 and CDR2 from the germline V gene are DFQATT and SNEGSKA (reference sequence). The junction had 5 bases not matched to a gene; V was cut back by 3 bases and J by 1 base. The CDR3, as DNA: TGCAGTGCTAGGATTCCAGGGGGGAACACTGAAGCTTTCTTT. It translates to CSARIPGGNTEAFF.

The CDR3 DNA is TGTGCCATCAGTGAGATCAGCGGCGCGGGGCTACAAACTACTAACTATGGCTACACCTTC. Translation gives CAISEISGAGLQTTNYGYTF. The V and J genes are TRBV10-3 and TRBJ1-2, with D possibly matching TRBD1 (5 bases). The V gene lost 2 bases and the J gene lost 0 bases, with 25 bases spanning the gap. CDR1 and CDR2 (germline): ENHRY, SYGVKD. This CDR3 is 20 amino acids long.

The V gene is TRBV2, the J gene TRBJ1-2; no firm D call. The CDR3 extends over 11 amino acids. Germline V CDR1 and CDR2: SNHLY, FYNNEI. The V end lost 6 bases, the J end lost 8 bases, and 10 bases lay between the germline ends. The CDR3 sequence: CASRLNPGYTF. The CDR3 bases are TGTGCCAGCAGGCTCAATCCCGGCTACACCTTC.

This clonotype was seen repeatedly, ten times or more. This chain joins TRBV7-9 and TRBJ2-1; 8 bases are shared with TRBD1. J gave up 2 bases and V 5 bases, and 5 bases lay outside the gene matches. The germline CDR1 and CDR2 sequences are SEHNR and FQNEAQ (reference sequence). The CDR3 contains 15 residues. The CDR3: CASSRTRGPYNEQFF. In nucleotides, the CDR3 is TGTGCCAGCAGCCGAACCAGGGGGCCCTACAATGAGCAGTTCTTC.

The genes are TRBV10-3 and TRBJ2-5, with 7 bases identical to TRBD1. V lost 0 bases to trimming and J lost 5 bases; unmatched junction nucleotides: 6. Germline CDR1 reads ENHRY; CDR2 reads SYGVKD. CDR3 length: 15 residues. The CDR3 coding sequence is TGTGCCATCAGTGAGTCGGCAGGGGGTAGGGAGACCCAGTACTTC. Protein: CAISESAGGRETQYF.

In its sample, this clonotype was seen many times. V and J are TRBV24-1 and TRBJ1-4, with D possibly matching TRBD1 (5 bases). The CDR3 runs to 16 residues. The V gene lost 7 bases and the J gene lost 0 bases, with 14 bases spanning the gap. Per germline, CDR1 KGHDR and CDR2 SFDVKD. CDR3 protein: CATRAGGRATNEKLFF. The CDR3 region has the DNA TGTGCCACCAGGGCGGGGGGGAGGGCAACTAATGAAAAACTGTTTTTT.

This clonotype appeared many times. The rearrangement joins TRBV6-5 to TRBJ1-5, with D possibly TRBD1 on 6 matching bases. This CDR3 has 15 amino acids. CDR1 and CDR2 (germline): MNHEY, SVGAGI. V was pared by 5 bases and J by 5 bases, with 16 bases between. This chain's CDR3 is CASSPSGGLDQPQHF. CDR3 nucleotide sequence: TGTGCCAGCAGTCCCTCGGGGGGCCTAGATCAGCCCCAGCATTTT.

The rearrangement links TRBV20-1 to TRBJ2-7; D is unresolved. The germline V gene encodes CDR1 DFQATT and CDR2 SNEGSKA (reference sequence). The CDR3 contains 15 residues. V shed 1 base and J shed 2 bases, with 15 bases lying between them. The CDR3 protein is CSARGPGTLTYEQYF. CDR3 bases: TGCAGTGCTAGAGGGCCAGGAACCCTTACCTACGAGCAGTACTTC.

The V call is TRBV24-1, the J call TRBJ2-5; D perhaps matches TRBD2 (6 bases). V shed 2 bases and J shed 4 bases, with 10 bases lying between them. Germline CDR1 and CDR2: KGHDR and SFDVKD. The CDR3 has 14 amino acids. CDR3 region: CATSDSGTGETQYF. The CDR3 DNA reads TGTGCCACCAGTGATTCCGGGACTGGAGAGACCCAGTACTTC.

This chain joins TRBV20-1 and TRBJ2-7; TRBD2 might be the D (5 bases). This CDR3 region has 13 residues. Trimming took 1 base from V and 3 from J, leaving 10 bases between them. Germline values: CDR1 DFQATT, CDR2 SNEGSKA (reference sequence). The CDR3 DNA sequence: TGCAGTGCTAGAGGCCAGGCGGGCTACGAGCAGTACTTC. Translating it yields CSARGQAGYEQYF.

V usage is TRBV7-6 and J usage is TRBJ2-7, with no clear D. CDR1 is SGHVS and CDR2 is FNYEAQ in the germline V gene. Trimming shortened V by 5 bases and J by 7 bases, and 15 bases separated the two germline ends. CDR3 size: 13 residues. CDR3 in DNA: TGTGCCAGCAGCCCCGGGTTCCCCGTGGAGCAGTACTTC. Its translation is CASSPGFPVEQYF.

This clonotype occurred once. V usage is TRBV12-3 or TRBV12-4 and J usage is TRBJ1-1; D gene uncertain. This CDR3 has 9 amino acids. Trimming removed 3 bases from V and 7 bases from J, with 0 bases in between. The CDR3 DNA is TGTGCCAGCAGTTTTGAAGCTTTCTTT. Protein: CASSFEAFF.

The gene calls are TRBV5-1 and TRBJ2-1, with 9 bases identical to TRBD1. Germline V lookup: CDR1 SGHRS, CDR2 YFSETQ. The CDR3 loop spans 13 amino acids. After removal of 7 bases from V and 9 bases from J, the junction contained 8 bases not matched to a gene. For the CDR3, the DNA is TGCGCCAGCGATCCGGGACAGGGCGCTGAGCAGTTCTTC. It is translated as CASDPGQGAEQFF.

The rearrangement uses TRBV20-1 and TRBJ1-6; 7 bases fit TRBD1. The V gene's germline CDR1 is DFQATT and CDR2 SNEGSKA (reference sequence). Trimming cost V 4 bases and J 7 bases; bases outside gene matches: 10. The CDR3 is made up of 15 amino acids. CDR3 coding DNA: TGCAGTGCTATTTTCGCGGACAGGCCGAATTCACCCCTCCACTTT. Protein: CSAIFADRPNSPLHF.

The chain has TRBV20-1 and TRBJ2-3; unclear D gene. This CDR3 is 12 amino acids long. Per germline, CDR1 DFQATT and CDR2 SNEGSKA (reference sequence). Between the trimmed V and J ends, which lost 3 bases and 0 bases, there was a span of 4 bases. The CDR3 sequence is CSARESTDTQYF. The CDR3 bases are TGCAGTGCTAGGGAAAGCACAGATACGCAGTATTTT.

The V call is TRBV9, the J call TRBJ2-1; D is possibly TRBD1 (5 bases). Germline V gene data show CDR1 as SGDLS and CDR2 as YYNGEE. V lost 0 bases and J lost 6, with 13 bases in between. This CDR3 contains 15 residues. Written as DNA, the CDR3 is TGTGCCAGCAGCGTAGGCGCAGGGCCAGTCAATGAGCAGTTCTTC. Protein sequence: CASSVGAGPVNEQFF.